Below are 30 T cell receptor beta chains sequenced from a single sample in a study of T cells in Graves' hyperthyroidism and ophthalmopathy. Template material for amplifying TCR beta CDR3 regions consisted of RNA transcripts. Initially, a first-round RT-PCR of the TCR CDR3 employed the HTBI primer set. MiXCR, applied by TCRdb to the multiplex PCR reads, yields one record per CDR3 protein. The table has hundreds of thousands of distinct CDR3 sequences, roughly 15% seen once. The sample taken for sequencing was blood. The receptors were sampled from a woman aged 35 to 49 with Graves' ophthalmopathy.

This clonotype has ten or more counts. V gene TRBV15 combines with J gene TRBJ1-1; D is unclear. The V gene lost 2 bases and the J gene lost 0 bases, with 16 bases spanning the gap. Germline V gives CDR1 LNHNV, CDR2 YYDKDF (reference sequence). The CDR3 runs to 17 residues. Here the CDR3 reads CATSRPRTGFMNTEAFF. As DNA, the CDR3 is TGTGCCACCAGCAGACCGAGAACGGGGTTCATGAACACTGAAGCTTTCTTT.

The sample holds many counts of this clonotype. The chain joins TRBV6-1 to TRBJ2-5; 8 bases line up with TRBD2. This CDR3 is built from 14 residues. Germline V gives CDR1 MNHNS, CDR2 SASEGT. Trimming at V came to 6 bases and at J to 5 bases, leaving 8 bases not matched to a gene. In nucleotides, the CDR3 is TGTGCCAGCAGCATGCGGGAGGAATACGAGACCCAGTACTTC. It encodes CASSMREEYETQYF.

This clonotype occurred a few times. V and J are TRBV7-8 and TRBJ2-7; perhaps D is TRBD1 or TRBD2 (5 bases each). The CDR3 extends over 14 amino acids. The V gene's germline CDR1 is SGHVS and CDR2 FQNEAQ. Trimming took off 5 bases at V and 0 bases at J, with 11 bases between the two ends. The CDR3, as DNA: TGTGCCAGCAGCAGCTGGGACCACTCCTACGAGCAGTACTTC. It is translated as CASSSWDHSYEQYF.

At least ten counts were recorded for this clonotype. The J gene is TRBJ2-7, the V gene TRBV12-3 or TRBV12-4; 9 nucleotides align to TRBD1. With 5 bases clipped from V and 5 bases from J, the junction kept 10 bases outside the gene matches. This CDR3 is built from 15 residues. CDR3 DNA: TGTGCCAGCAGTATGGATCGGGACAGGGTACACGAGCAGTACTTC. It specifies CASSMDRDRVHEQYF.

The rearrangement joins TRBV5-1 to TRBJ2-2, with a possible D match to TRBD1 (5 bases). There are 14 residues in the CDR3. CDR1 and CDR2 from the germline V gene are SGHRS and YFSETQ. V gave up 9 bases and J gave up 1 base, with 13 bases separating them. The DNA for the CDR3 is TGCGCCACCCAGACAGTTTTGAACACCGGGGAGCTGTTTTTT. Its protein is CATQTVLNTGELFF.

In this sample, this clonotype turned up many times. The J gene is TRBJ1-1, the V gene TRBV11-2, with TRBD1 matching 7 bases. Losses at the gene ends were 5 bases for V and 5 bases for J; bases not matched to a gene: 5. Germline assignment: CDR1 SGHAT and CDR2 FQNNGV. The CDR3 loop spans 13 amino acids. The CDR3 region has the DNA TGTGCCAGCAGCCCCAGGACAGGTACTGAAGCTTTCTTT. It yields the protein CASSPRTGTEAFF.

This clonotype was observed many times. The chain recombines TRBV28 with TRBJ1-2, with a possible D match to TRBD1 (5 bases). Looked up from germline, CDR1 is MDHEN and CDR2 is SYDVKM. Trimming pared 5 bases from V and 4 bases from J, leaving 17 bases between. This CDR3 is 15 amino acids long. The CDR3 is CASSPFGAGLYGYTF. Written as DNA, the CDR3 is TGTGCCAGCAGTCCCTTCGGGGCAGGTCTCTATGGCTACACCTTC.

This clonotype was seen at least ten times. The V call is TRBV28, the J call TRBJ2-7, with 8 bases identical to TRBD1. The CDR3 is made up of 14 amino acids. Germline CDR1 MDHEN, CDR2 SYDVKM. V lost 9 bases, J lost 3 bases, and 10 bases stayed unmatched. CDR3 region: CASRPGGADYEQYF. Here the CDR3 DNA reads TGTGCCAGTAGGCCAGGGGGCGCCGACTACGAGCAGTACTTC.

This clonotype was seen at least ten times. The CDR3 is CASNPTSARETQYF. In nucleotides, the CDR3 is TGTGCCAGCAACCCGACCAGCGCACGCGAGACCCAGTACTTC. This chain joins TRBV28 and TRBJ2-5; D is unresolved. V was shortened by 7 bases and J by 5 bases, with 17 bases between the two germline ends. This CDR3 spans 14 amino acids. Germline V gene data show CDR1 as MDHEN and CDR2 as SYDVKM.

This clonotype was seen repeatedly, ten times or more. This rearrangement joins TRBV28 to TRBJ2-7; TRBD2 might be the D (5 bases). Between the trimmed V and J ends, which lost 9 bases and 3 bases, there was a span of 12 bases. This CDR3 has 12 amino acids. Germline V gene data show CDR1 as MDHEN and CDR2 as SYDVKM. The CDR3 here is CASGSMIYEQYF. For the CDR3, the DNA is TGTGCCAGTGGGAGTATGATCTACGAGCAGTACTTC.

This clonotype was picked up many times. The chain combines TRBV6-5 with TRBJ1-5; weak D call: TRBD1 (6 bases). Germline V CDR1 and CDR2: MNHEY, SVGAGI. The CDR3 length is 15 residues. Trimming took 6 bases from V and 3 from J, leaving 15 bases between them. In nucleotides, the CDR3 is TGTGCCAGCAGCTACGACAGGCAGACCAATCAGCCCCAGCATTTT. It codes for CASSYDRQTNQPQHF.

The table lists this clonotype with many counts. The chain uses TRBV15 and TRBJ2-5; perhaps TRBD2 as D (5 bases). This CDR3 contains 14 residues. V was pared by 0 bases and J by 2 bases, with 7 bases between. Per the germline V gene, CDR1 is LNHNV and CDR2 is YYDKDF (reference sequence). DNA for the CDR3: TGTGCCACCAGCAGAGAGGGGAGACAAGAGACCCAGTACTTC. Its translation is CATSREGRQETQYF.

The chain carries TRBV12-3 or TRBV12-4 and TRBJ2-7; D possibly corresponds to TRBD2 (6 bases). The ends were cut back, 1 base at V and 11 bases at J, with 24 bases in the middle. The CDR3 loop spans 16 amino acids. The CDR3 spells CASSLGWRTAGSGEYF. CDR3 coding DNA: TGTGCCAGCAGTTTAGGGTGGAGGACGGCTGGCTCGGGGGAGTACTTC.

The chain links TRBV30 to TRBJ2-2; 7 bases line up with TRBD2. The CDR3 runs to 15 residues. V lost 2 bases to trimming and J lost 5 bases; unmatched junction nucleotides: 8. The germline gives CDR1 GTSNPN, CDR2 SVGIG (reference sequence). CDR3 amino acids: CAWSRAGMGTGELFF. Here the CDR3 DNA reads TGTGCCTGGAGTCGAGCGGGAATGGGAACCGGGGAGCTGTTTTTT.

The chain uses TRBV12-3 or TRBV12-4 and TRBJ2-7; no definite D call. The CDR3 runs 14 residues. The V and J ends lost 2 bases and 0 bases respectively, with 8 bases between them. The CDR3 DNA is TGTGCCAGCAGTTTATCGGCTGTCTCCTACGAGCAGTACTTC. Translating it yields CASSLSAVSYEQYF.

CDR3 sequence: CASSSLWGLAGGYYEQYF. The CDR3 DNA reads TGTGCCAGCAGTTCATTATGGGGACTAGCGGGAGGATACTACGAGCAGTACTTC. The chain carries TRBV11-1 and TRBJ2-7; 15 positions match TRBD2. Germline loops: CDR1 SGHAT, CDR2 FQDESV (reference sequence). This CDR3 is built from 18 residues. Unmatched junction bases numbered 12, after V lost 6 bases and J lost 3 bases. Looking up the rest from reference TRBV11-1 and TRBJ2-7 gives the full variable domain: EAEVAQSPRYKITEKSQAVAFWCDPISGHATLYWYRQILGQGPELLVQFQDESVVDDSQLPKDRFSAERLKGVDSTLKIQPAELGDSAMYLCASSSLWGLAGGYYEQYFGPGTRLTVT.

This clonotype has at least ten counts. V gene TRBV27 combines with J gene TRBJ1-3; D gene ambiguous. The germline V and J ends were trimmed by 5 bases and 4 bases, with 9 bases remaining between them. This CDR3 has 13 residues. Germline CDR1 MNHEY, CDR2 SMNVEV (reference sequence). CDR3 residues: CASSRTVGNTIYF. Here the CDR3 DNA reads TGTGCCAGCAGTCGGACTGTAGGAAACACCATATATTTT.

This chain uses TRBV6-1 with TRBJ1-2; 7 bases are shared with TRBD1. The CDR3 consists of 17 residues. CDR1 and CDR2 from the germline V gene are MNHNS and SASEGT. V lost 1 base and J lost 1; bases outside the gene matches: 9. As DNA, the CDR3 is TGTGCCAGCAGTGAAGGGGACAGAGCCTTAGATAACTATGGCTACACCTTC. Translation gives CASSEGDRALDNYGYTF.

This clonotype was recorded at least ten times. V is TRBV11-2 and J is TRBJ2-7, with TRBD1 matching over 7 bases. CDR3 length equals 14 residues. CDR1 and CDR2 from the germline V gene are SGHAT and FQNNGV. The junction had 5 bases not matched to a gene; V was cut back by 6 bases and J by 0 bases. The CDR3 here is CASRQGFSSYEQYF. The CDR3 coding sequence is TGTGCCAGCAGACAGGGGTTCTCCTCCTACGAGCAGTACTTC.

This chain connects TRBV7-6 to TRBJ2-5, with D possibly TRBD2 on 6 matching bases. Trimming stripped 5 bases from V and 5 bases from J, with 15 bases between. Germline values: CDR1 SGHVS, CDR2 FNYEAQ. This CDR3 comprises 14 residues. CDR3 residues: CASSRTGSGETQYF. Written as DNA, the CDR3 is TGTGCCAGCAGCCGTACCGGGAGCGGGGAGACCCAGTACTTC.

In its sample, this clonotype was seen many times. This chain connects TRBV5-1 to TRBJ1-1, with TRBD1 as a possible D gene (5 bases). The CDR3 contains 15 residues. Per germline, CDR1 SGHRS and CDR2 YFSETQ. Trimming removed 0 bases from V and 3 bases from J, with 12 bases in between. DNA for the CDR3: TGCGCCAGCAGCTTGGCGACAGCTTACTACACTGAAGCTTTCTTT. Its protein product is CASSLATAYYTEAFF.

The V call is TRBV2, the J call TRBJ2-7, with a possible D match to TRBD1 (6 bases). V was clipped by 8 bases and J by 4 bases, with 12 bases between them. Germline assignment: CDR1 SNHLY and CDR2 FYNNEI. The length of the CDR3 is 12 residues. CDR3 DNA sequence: TGTGCCAGCCCCAGGACAGCTTACGAGCAGTACTTC. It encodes CASPRTAYEQYF.

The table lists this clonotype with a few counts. CDR3 amino acids: CASSEVERQPQHF. DNA for the CDR3: TGTGCCAGCAGTGAAGTGGAGCGTCAGCCCCAGCATTTT. V usage is TRBV6-1 and J usage is TRBJ1-5; D gene ambiguous. Per the germline V gene, CDR1 is MNHNS and CDR2 is SASEGT. The CDR3 has 13 amino acids. V was clipped by 1 base and J by 6 bases, with 7 bases between them.

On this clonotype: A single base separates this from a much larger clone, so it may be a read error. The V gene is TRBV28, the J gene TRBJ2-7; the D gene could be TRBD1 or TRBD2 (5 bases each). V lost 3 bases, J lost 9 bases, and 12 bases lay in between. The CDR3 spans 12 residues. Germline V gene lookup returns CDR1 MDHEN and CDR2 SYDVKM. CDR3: CASSLTGARQYF. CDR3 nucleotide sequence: TGTGCCAGCAGTTTGACCGGGGCACGGCAGTACTTC.

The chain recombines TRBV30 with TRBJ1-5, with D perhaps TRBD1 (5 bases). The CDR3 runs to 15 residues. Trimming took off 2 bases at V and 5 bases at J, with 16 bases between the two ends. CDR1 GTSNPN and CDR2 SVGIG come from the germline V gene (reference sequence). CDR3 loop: CAWSPGTSTYQPQHF. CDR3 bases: TGTGCCTGGAGTCCCGGGACCTCGACGTATCAGCCCCAGCATTTT. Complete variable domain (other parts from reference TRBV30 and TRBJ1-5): SQTIHQWPATLVQPVGSPLSLECTVEGTSNPNLYWYRQAAGRGLQLLFYSVGIGQISSEVPQNLSASRPQDRQFILSSKKLLLSDSGFYLCAWSPGTSTYQPQHFGDGTRLSIL.

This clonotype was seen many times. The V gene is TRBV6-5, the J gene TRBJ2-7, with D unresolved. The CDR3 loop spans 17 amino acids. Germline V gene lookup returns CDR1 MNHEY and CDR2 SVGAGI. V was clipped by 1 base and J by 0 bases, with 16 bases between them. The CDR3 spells CASSYFKSKALSYEQYF. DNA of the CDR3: TGTGCCAGCAGTTACTTCAAGTCGAAGGCCCTCTCCTACGAGCAGTACTTC.

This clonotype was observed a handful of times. In DNA, the CDR3 is TGTGCCAGCAGTTACTCGGGAGGGGGGCAGGGCGAGCAGTACTTC. Protein product: CASSYSGGGQGEQYF. This rearrangement joins TRBV6-5 to TRBJ2-7; weak D call: TRBD2 (7 bases). This CDR3 has 15 amino acids. Germline V gene data show CDR1 as MNHEY and CDR2 as SVGAGI. Trimming cost V 0 bases and J 6 bases, with 15 bases left between them.

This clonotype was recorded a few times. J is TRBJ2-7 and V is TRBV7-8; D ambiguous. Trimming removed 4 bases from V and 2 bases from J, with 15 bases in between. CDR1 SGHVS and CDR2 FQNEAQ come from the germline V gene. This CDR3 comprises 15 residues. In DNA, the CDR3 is TGTGCCAGCAGCTCAGTAGTAGGGCTAACCTACGAGCAGTACTTC. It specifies CASSSVVGLTYEQYF.

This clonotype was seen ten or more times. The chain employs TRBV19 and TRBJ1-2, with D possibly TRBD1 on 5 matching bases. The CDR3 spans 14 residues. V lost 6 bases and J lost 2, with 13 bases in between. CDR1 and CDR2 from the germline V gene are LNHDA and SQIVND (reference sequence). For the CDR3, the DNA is TGTGCCAGTAGGGACAACCTAGGGAACTATGGCTACACCTTC. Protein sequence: CASRDNLGNYGYTF.

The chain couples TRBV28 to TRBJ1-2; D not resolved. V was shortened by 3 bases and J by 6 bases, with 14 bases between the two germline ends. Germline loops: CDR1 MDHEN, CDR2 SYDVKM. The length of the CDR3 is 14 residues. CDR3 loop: CASSLGSESHGYTF. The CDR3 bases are TGTGCCAGCAGTTTGGGGAGTGAAAGCCATGGCTACACCTTC.